This TCR beta chain was identified in a study of quantifying T cell responses using KT2 cells. Study as a whole: Reverse transcription used primers in the TCR alpha and beta constant regions.

Each cDNA got a UMI-containing oligo ligated at its 3' end. First-round PCR used about 4 cycles and beta primers RC1.1 and RC1.2 covering TRBC1 and TRBC2. TCRdb re-called the UMI-ligation and nested PCR reads through MiXCR, storing one row per CDR3 protein. Among tens of thousands of distinct CDR3 sequences listed, more than 7% were seen once. The sample holds a few counts of this clonotype. With 5 bases clipped from V and 7 bases from J, the junction kept 8 bases outside the gene matches. Germline V gives CDR1 SGHAT, CDR2 FQNNGV. The CDR3 extends over 15 amino acids. This sequence joins TRBV11-2 and TRBJ1-6; 7 bases are shared with TRBD1. Material for sequencing was PBMCs spiked with cells of the T cell clone KT2. This sequence originates from a human donor. CDR3 in DNA: TGTGCCAGCAGCCTCAACAGGGGAACAAATTCACCCCTCCACTTT. Amino acids: CASSLNRGTNSPLHF.